This T cell receptor beta chain came from a study of glioma-infiltrating T cells after dendritic cell vaccination. Study information: The vaccine used monocyte-derived dendritic cells pulsed overnight with autologous tumor lysate.

Specified time point: after dendritic cell vaccination, including at tumor progression/relapse. Sequencing was performed with immunoSEQ multiplex PCR; in TCRdb, only in-frame clones are kept and a portion is missing. In the table there are 50,000 to 60,000 clones, just under 85% of which are singletons. V was cut by 3 bases and J by 6 bases, with 13 bases left in between. CDR1 and CDR2 from the germline V gene are KGHSH and LQKENI. The CDR3 is made up of 14 amino acids. This TCR was sampled from a human donor with glioblastoma. The specimen was blood, collected after dendritic cell vaccination. V gene TRBV18 combines with J gene TRBJ2-3, with TRBD2 as a possible D gene (5 bases). The chain's CDR3 is CASSPQSSPDTQYF. DNA for the CDR3: TGTGCCAGCTCACCGCAATCTAGCCCCGATACGCAGTATTTT.